The 9 T cell receptor beta chains in this list originate from one sample, sequenced in a study of shared T cell receptors in the human thymus. The method was immunoSEQ multiplex PCR; TCRdb's version includes in-frame clones alone and lacks a portion of them. Among approximately 490,000 clones listed, 75% to 85% were seen once. These data also formed part of another study, on human thymus T cells.

Material: thymocytes. The receptors were gathered from a boy under two years old with a congenital heart defect.

The rearrangement links TRBV9 to TRBJ2-7; 8 bases match TRBD1. Germline CDR1 reads SGDLS; CDR2 reads YYNGEE. J gave up 0 bases and V 0 bases, and 8 bases lay outside the gene matches. The CDR3 sequence is 17 residues long. The CDR3 nucleotides read TGTGCCAGCAGCGTAGGACTCACAGGGGGAAGCTCCTACGAGCAGTACTTC. Amino acids: CASSVGLTGGSSYEQYF. Supplemented by reference TRBV9 and TRBJ2-7, the full variable domain reads DSGVTQTPKHLITATGQRVTLRCSPRSGDLSVYWYQQSLDQGLQFLIQYYNGEERAKGNILERFSAQQFPDLHSELNLSSLELGDSALYFCASSVGLTGGSSYEQYFGPGTRLTVT.

The chain employs TRBV5-1 and TRBJ2-1; 9 positions match TRBD2. This CDR3 is 17 amino acids long. The germline V gene has CDR1 SGHRS and CDR2 YFSETQ. The trim removed 0 bases at V and 6 bases at J, leaving 10 bases unmatched. The CDR3 DNA follows: TGCGCCAGCAGCTTGGGGTCTCTAGCGGGAATCGGCAATGAGCAGTTCTTC. Protein product: CASSLGSLAGIGNEQFF.

The chain is built from TRBV10-1 and TRBJ1-2; 10 bases align to TRBD1. The V gene's germline CDR1 is WNHNN and CDR2 SYGVQD (reference sequence). The ends lost 9 bases at V and 0 bases at J; junction bases unmatched: 7. The CDR3 is 15 amino acids. The CDR3 bases are TGCGCCAGACCCGGGACAGGGGTCCCTAACTATGGCTACACCTTC. The encoded protein is CARPGTGVPNYGYTF.

This rearrangement joins TRBV29-1 to TRBJ1-2; D gene unclear. Trimming cost V 2 bases and J 0 bases, with 13 bases left between them. The CDR3 loop spans 15 amino acids. Germline V gene lookup returns CDR1 SQVTM and CDR2 ANQGSEA. In DNA form, the CDR3 reads TGCAGCGTTGAACTTTGGAGTAAGCCTAACTATGGCTACACCTTC. Protein product: CSVELWSKPNYGYTF.

This chain connects TRBV10-1 to TRBJ2-7, with TRBD1 matching 7 bases. Unmatched junction bases numbered 12, after V lost 2 bases and J lost 5 bases. Germline V CDR1 and CDR2: WNHNN, SYGVQD (reference sequence). This CDR3 is built from 16 residues. The CDR3 DNA follows: TGCGCCAGCAGTGAGACGCAAGGGGGCGTCCACCACGAGCAGTACTTC. Its protein product is CASSETQGGVHHEQYF.

This clone was seen once. This chain links TRBV25-1 with TRBJ1-4; TRBD1 agrees at 7 bases. The CDR3 extends over 18 amino acids. V shed 3 bases and J 0 bases; nucleotides not matched to a gene: 10. CDR1 is MGHDK, CDR2 SYGVNS, per germline. The CDR3 nucleotides read TGTGCCAGCAGTGAGCAGGGGGTTATCGTTCCAACTAATGAAAAACTGTTTTTT. The encoded protein is CASSEQGVIVPTNEKLFF.

V and J are TRBV4-1 and TRBJ2-7; 7 nucleotides match TRBD2. The CDR3 is 16 amino acids. The V and J ends lost 4 bases and 2 bases, in that order; junction bases with no gene match: 11. The germline V gene encodes CDR1 MGHRA and CDR2 YSYEKL. The CDR3 DNA reads as TGCGCCAGCAGCCCTCAATACGGGAGGTTAACCTACGAGCAGTACTTC. Its translation: CASSPQYGRLTYEQYF.

This sequence joins TRBV7-9 and TRBJ1-2, with TRBD1 matching 7 bases. The trim removed 5 bases at V and 8 bases at J, leaving 14 bases unmatched. Germline V gene data show CDR1 as SEHNR and CDR2 as FQNEAQ (reference sequence). This CDR3 contains 15 residues. The CDR3 DNA reads TGTGCCAGCAGCCCCAAGGACAGGCCGTCCCACGGCTACACCTTC. Translated: CASSPKDRPSHGYTF. The entire variable domain, with the rest obtained from reference TRBV7-9 and TRBJ1-2, is as follows: DTGVSQNPRHKITKRGQNVTFRCDPISEHNRLYWYRQTLGQGPEFLTYFQNEAQLEKSRLLSDRFSAERPKGSFSTLEIQRTEQGDSAMYLCASSPKDRPSHGYTFGSGTRLTVV.

This clone was counted between two and nine times. This chain connects TRBV6-7 to TRBJ2-7; perhaps TRBD1 as D (6 bases). TRBV6-7 is recorded as an ORF, its role being uncertain. The CDR3 length is 15 residues. V was pared by 0 bases and J by 2 bases, with 11 bases between. CDR3 sequence (DNA): TGTGCCAGCAGTTACTCGAAACAGGGCCCCTACGAGCAGTACTTC. It encodes CASSYSKQGPYEQYF.